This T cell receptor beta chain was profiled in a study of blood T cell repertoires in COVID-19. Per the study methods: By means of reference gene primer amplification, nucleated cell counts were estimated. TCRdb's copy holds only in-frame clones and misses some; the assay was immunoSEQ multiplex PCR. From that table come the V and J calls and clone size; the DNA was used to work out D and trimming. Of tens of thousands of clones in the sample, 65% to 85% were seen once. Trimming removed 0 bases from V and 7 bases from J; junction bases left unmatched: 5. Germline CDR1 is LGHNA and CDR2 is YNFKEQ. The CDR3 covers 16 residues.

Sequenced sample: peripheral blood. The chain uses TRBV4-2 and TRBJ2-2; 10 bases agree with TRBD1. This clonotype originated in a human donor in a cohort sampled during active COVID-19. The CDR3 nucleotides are TGTGCCAGCAGCCAAGATTGGGACAGGGGTCGCGGGGAGCTGTTTTTT. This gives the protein CASSQDWDRGRGELFF.